This TCR beta chain was obtained from a study of blood T cell repertoires in COVID-19 (dated by TCRdb to about 2020). About the investigation overall: The collaborator samples originated in the United States, Italy and Spain and spanned the acute and convalescent phases of COVID-19. The prospective study material was composed of cDNA or gDNA derived from T cells, B-cell-depleted T cells, or PBMCs. Subjects who had been exposed to COVID-19, were actively infected with it, or had recovered from it provided the deeply sampled blood TCRbeta repertoires that made up the dataset. The repertoires were made available in a free public database intended to serve as a resource for research on the immune response to SARS-CoV-2. The samples were drawn from the first 160 participants of the ongoing ImmuneRACE study and from 1,254 subjects provided by 6 global collaborators. Sample metadata almost always included a de-identified subject ID, COVID-19 status, age in years and sex. Where available, HLA class I and class II types were taken from metadata supplied by the sample provider and were not determined by assay-based typing. Results and caveats for the whole study, not just this receptor: The amount of clinical and demographic metadata varied by source and participant and was provided uncurated.

There are 16 amino acids in the CDR3, from cysteine to phenylalanine inclusive. The read is trimmed to its CDR3 DNA, 48 bases read in frame from base 1. V lost 2 bases and J lost 1 base, and the count of bases not matched to a germline gene is 6. Looking up the germline V gene yields CDR1 SNHLY and CDR2 FYNNEI. The immunoSEQ Assay, a bias-controlled multiplex PCR, was used to amplify TCRbeta CDR3 regions from genomic DNA. In the source study's methods: Within the assay, amplification of reference gene primers was used to estimate how many nucleated cells each sample contained. To quantify the absolute abundance of each unique TCRbeta CDR3 rearrangement, sequence reads were collapsed and filtered. Productive Simpson clonality was computed per sample as the square root of Simpson's diversity index over productive rearrangements. TCRdb's version of the immuneACCESS table is confined to in-frame rearrangements and falls short of the full clone set. An unresolved V gene accounts for under half of the shortfall where checked; the remainder is of unknown origin. The V and J calls and clone size are taken from that table; D and trimming were inferred from the DNA. The sample profile shows about 130,000 clones; roughly 80% of them were found once. The ten largest clones capture less than 15% of the sample.

Collaborating institutions collected whole blood in K2EDTA tubes following their own protocols. For TCRbeta analysis, collaborators shipped samples as frozen whole blood, isolated PBMCs, or DNA extracted from either of those sample types. Remarks on this clone: Which antigen it targets is not known. Per-nucleotide qualities are absent, and no much larger clonotype sits a single base away.

Sequenced material: peripheral blood. The sequence was collected from a woman aged 55-75 years with acute or convalescent COVID-19. This receptor chain uses TRBV2 and TRBJ1-1; 8 bases in between match TRBD1. The DNA reads as follows: TGTGCCAGCAGTGAATGGGGGGGACAGGCGAACACTGAAGCTTTCTTT. Protein translation: CASSEWGGQANTEAFF.